A single sample gave rise to the 23 T cell receptor beta chains below, sequenced in a study of blood T cell repertoires in COVID-19. Data came from immunoSEQ multiplex PCR; TCRdb stores just in-frame clones and leaves some out. The sample yields 70,000 or so clones, about 84% seen once. Material for sequencing was peripheral blood. The receptors originated from a human donor in a cohort sampled during active COVID-19.

The V call is TRBV3-1 (or the pseudogene TRBV3-2), the J call TRBJ2-7, with 9 bases that match TRBD2. Germline trimming cut 2 bases from V and 2 bases from J; bases unmatched to any gene: 1. The germline V gene has CDR1 LGHDT and CDR2 YNNKEL (reference sequence). The CDR3 consists of 14 residues. DNA for the CDR3: TGTGCCAGCAGCCAACTAGCGGGGCCCTACGAGCAGTACTTC. Its translation: CASSQLAGPYEQYF.

The chain carries TRBV3-1 (or the pseudogene TRBV3-2) and TRBJ1-4, with D maybe TRBD1 (5 bases). Trimming left V 0 bases short and J 5 bases short, with 13 bases between. This CDR3 comprises 16 residues. CDR1 and CDR2 from the germline V gene are LGHDT and YNNKEL (reference sequence). The CDR3 loop is CASSQDRGGANEKLFF. CDR3 nucleotides: TGTGCCAGCAGCCAAGATAGGGGAGGCGCGAATGAAAAACTGTTTTTT.

The chain uses TRBV4-1 and TRBJ1-1, with 7 bases that match TRBD1. V lost 5 bases to trimming and J lost 3 bases; unmatched junction nucleotides: 9. The CDR3 runs 15 residues. The germline gives CDR1 MGHRA, CDR2 YSYEKL. The CDR3 spells CASSIRTGGDTEAFF. DNA for the CDR3: TGCGCCAGCAGCATCCGGACAGGAGGGGACACTGAAGCTTTCTTT.

This clone has a handful of counts. This chain links TRBV7-9 with TRBJ2-7; 8 bases line up with TRBD2. V trimming: 4 bases; J trimming: 5 bases; junction bases outside the gene matches: 10. The V gene's germline CDR1 is SEHNR and CDR2 FQNEAQ (reference sequence). The CDR3 runs 15 residues. CDR3 sequence reads: CASSSQAGATHEQYF. The CDR3 region has the DNA TGTGCCAGCAGCTCCCAAGCGGGAGCTACCCACGAGCAGTACTTC.

This chain links TRBV18 with TRBJ1-6, with D possibly being TRBD1 (6 bases). Germline CDR1 and CDR2: KGHSH and LQKENI. Trimming left V 4 bases short and J 7 bases short, with 8 bases between. This CDR3 comprises 13 residues. This CDR3 reads CASSQGVNSPLHF. CDR3 bases: TGTGCCAGCTCACAGGGGGTCAATTCACCCCTCCACTTT.

The V and J genes are TRBV5-1 and TRBJ2-2; TRBD2 is a possible D gene (6 bases). This CDR3 spans 15 amino acids. The ends were cut back, 3 bases at V and 2 bases at J, with 11 bases in the middle. From germline, CDR1 is SGHRS and CDR2 YFSETQ. DNA of the CDR3: TGCGCCAGCAGCTGGGGGACTGCAAACACCGGGGAGCTGTTTTTT. Translated, it gives CASSWGTANTGELFF.

This chain connects TRBV11-3 to TRBJ2-2; 9 bases are shared with TRBD2. The germline CDR1 and CDR2 sequences are SGHNT and YENEEA. The CDR3 runs 18 residues. The J segment lost 4 bases and the V segment lost 6 bases, leaving 15 bases of the junction unmatched. The CDR3 DNA sequence: TGTGCCAGCAGTACAGGACTAGCGCTTAGTGGGGGCACCGGGGAGCTGTTTTTT. Encoded protein: CASSTGLALSGGTGELFF. Drawing the rest from reference TRBV11-3 and TRBJ2-2, the complete variable domain is EAGVVQSPRYKIIEKKQPVAFWCNPISGHNTLYWYLQNLGQGPELLIRYENEEAVDDSQLPKDRFSAERLKGVDSTLKIQPAELGDSAVYLCASSTGLALSGGTGELFFGEGSRLTVL.

This clone turned up a few times. The rearrangement joins TRBV10-1 to TRBJ2-7; 11 bases are shared with TRBD1. V gave up 4 bases and J gave up 2 bases; unmatched junction bases: 4. Germline values: CDR1 WNHNN, CDR2 SYGVQD (reference sequence). This CDR3 spans 15 amino acids. The CDR3 is CASSGGQGATYEQYF. CDR3 DNA: TGCGCCAGCAGTGGTGGACAGGGGGCCACCTACGAGCAGTACTTC.

The chain couples TRBV7-9 to TRBJ1-5, with a weak D call TRBD1 (6 bases). The CDR3 spans 15 residues. Trimming pared 3 bases from V and 4 bases from J, leaving 13 bases between. Germline CDR1 and CDR2: SEHNR and FQNEAQ (reference sequence). The CDR3 coding sequence is TGTGCCAGCAGCTTGGGGGCAGCTCGAAATCAGCCCCAGCATTTT. Its translation: CASSLGAARNQPQHF.

The rearrangement links TRBV29-1 to TRBJ2-7; 16 bases agree with TRBD2. Germline V gene data show CDR1 as SQVTM and CDR2 as ANQGSEA. CDR3 size: 15 residues. V dropped 4 bases and J dropped 3; count of bases not matched to a gene: 3. The CDR3 region has the DNA TGCAGCGTTGTCGGGACTAGCGGGAGGGTCTACGAGCAGTACTTC. It codes for CSVVGTSGRVYEQYF.

V and J are TRBV18 and TRBJ2-1; D is unresolved. The CDR3 runs to 15 residues. Germline assignment: CDR1 KGHSH and CDR2 LQKENI. V was pared by 0 bases and J by 0 bases, with 6 bases between. The CDR3 region is CASSPPVSSYNEQFF. The CDR3 nucleotides are TGTGCCAGCTCACCACCGGTTAGCTCCTACAATGAGCAGTTCTTC.

This clone was recorded once. V and J are TRBV5-4 and TRBJ1-1; D remains unclear. The ends were cut back, 10 bases at V and 3 bases at J, with 16 bases in the middle. Per germline, CDR1 SGHNT and CDR2 YYREEE (reference sequence). This CDR3 is 13 amino acids long. In DNA, the CDR3 is TGTGCCTGCCGGAGGGTCCCTGACACTGAAGCTTTCTTT. Residues: CACRRVPDTEAFF.

The genes are TRBV5-1 and TRBJ2-4, with TRBD1 as a possible D gene (5 bases). Germline CDR1 and CDR2: SGHRS and YFSETQ. V shed 0 bases and J shed 8 bases, with 12 bases lying between them. CDR3 size: 14 residues. The CDR3 DNA reads as TGCGCCAGCAGCTTGGGACAGCCAGTGGACATTCAGTACTTC. It encodes CASSLGQPVDIQYF.

This clone appeared a single time. The V call is TRBV6-1, the J call TRBJ2-5, with 11 bases fitting TRBD1. Looked up from germline, CDR1 is MNHNS and CDR2 is SASEGT. V lost 4 bases and J lost 5; bases outside the gene matches: 12. The CDR3 consists of 17 residues. Here the CDR3 reads CASSGHRTGGVGETQYF. As DNA, the CDR3 is TGTGCCAGCAGTGGGCACAGGACAGGGGGCGTAGGGGAGACCCAGTACTTC.

This chain links TRBV30 with TRBJ2-7; TRBD2 aligns across 9 bases. Germline CDR1 and CDR2: GTSNPN and SVGIG (reference sequence). This CDR3 has 14 amino acids. After removal of 4 bases from V and 9 bases from J, the junction contained 13 bases not matched to a gene. The CDR3 loop reads CAWTRGSGSVPQYF. In DNA form, the CDR3 reads TGTGCCTGGACCCGGGGTAGCGGGAGTGTCCCGCAGTACTTC.

In nucleotides, the CDR3 is TGCGCCAGCAGCCTGGAGGACTCGGGGGGTGCCGAGCAGTACTTC. Translating it yields CASSLEDSGGAEQYF. V usage is TRBV5-1 and J usage is TRBJ2-7; 7 bases map to TRBD2. CDR1 and CDR2 (germline): SGHRS, YFSETQ. V was pared by 4 bases and J by 6 bases, with 13 bases of the junction left unmatched. The CDR3 extends over 15 amino acids.

This clone appeared a few times. The chain has TRBV10-1 and TRBJ2-7; the D gene is possibly TRBD2 (5 bases). The CDR3 spans 17 residues. Trimming left V 8 bases short and J 3 bases short, with 26 bases between. From germline, CDR1 is WNHNN and CDR2 SYGVQD (reference sequence). The CDR3 bases are TGCGCCAGCTACTGCCCTATACGGAGGCTCCACTACTACGAGCAGTACTTC. It is translated as CASYCPIRRLHYYEQYF.

The chain recombines TRBV5-1 with TRBJ1-1; 7 bases agree with TRBD1. CDR3 length: 15 amino acids. With 4 bases clipped from V and 4 bases from J, the junction kept 10 bases outside the gene matches. Per the germline V gene, CDR1 is SGHRS and CDR2 is YFSETQ. CDR3: CASSKPRQGGTEAFF. The CDR3, as DNA: TGCGCCAGCAGCAAACCAAGACAGGGTGGCACTGAAGCTTTCTTT.

This sequence joins TRBV2 and TRBJ2-5; 12 positions agree with TRBD2. Per the germline V gene, CDR1 is SNHLY and CDR2 is FYNNEI. The CDR3 covers 15 residues. V shed 6 bases, J shed 4 bases, and the junction held 6 bases outside the gene matches. CDR3: CASRSTSGRGETQYF. The CDR3 bases are TGTGCCAGCAGATCGACTAGCGGGAGAGGAGAGACCCAGTACTTC.

This rearrangement joins TRBV29-1 to TRBJ1-1; the match to TRBD1 covers 8 bases. With V trimmed by 4 bases and J by 4 bases, 8 bases remained unmatched. The CDR3 runs to 14 residues. From germline, CDR1 is SQVTM and CDR2 ANQGSEA. CDR3 amino acids: CSVGWMTGATEAFF. CDR3 nucleotide sequence: TGCAGCGTTGGATGGATGACAGGGGCCACTGAAGCTTTCTTT. The full variable domain, in which reference TRBV29-1 and TRBJ1-1 provide the parts outside the CDR3, is SAVISQKPSRDICQRGTSLTIQCQVDSQVTMMFWYRQQPGQSLTLIATANQGSEATYESGFVIDKFPISRPNLTFSTLTVSNMSPEDSSIYLCSVGWMTGATEAFFGQGTRLTVV.

Only a few counts were recorded for this clone. The chain carries TRBV7-8 and TRBJ1-5; D gene unclear. The V end lost 0 bases, the J end lost 0 bases, and 12 bases lay between the germline ends. The CDR3 consists of 17 residues. CDR1 is SGHVS, CDR2 FQNEAQ, per germline. CDR3 in DNA: TGTGCCAGCAGCTTAGCGACTCCAACCTATAGCAATCAGCCCCAGCATTTT. This gives the protein CASSLATPTYSNQPQHF.

V and J are TRBV5-1 and TRBJ2-7, with D hard to call. The germline V gene has CDR1 SGHRS and CDR2 YFSETQ. This CDR3 is built from 15 residues. Trimming stripped 6 bases from V and 0 bases from J, with 16 bases between. The CDR3 sequence: CASTVAGSDSYEQYF. DNA of the CDR3: TGCGCCAGCACCGTGGCCGGGTCGGACTCCTACGAGCAGTACTTC.

The chain employs TRBV6-2 or TRBV6-3 and TRBJ2-5, with TRBD2 identical over 7 bases. Germline V CDR1 and CDR2: MNHEY, SVGEGT. Trimming cost V 5 bases and J 7 bases; bases outside gene matches: 4. The CDR3 runs to 12 residues. The CDR3 DNA follows: TGTGCCAGCAGTAGACTAGCAGGGACCCAGTACTTC. Amino acid sequence: CASSRLAGTQYF.